These 19 T cell receptor beta chains share one sample of origin, sequenced in a study of blood T cell repertoires in COVID-19. Clones were read by immunoSEQ multiplex PCR, and TCRdb kept only the in-frame ones, dropping some. The sample holds 210,000 or so clones, more than 70% seen once. The source material was PBMCs or T cells enriched from blood (not recorded which). These receptors all stem from a middle-aged woman with acute COVID-19.

This clone has a handful of counts. The chain combines TRBV7-8 with TRBJ2-1; D gene uncertain. V was clipped by 2 bases and J by 8 bases, with 4 bases between them. Germline V lookup: CDR1 SGHVS, CDR2 FQNEAQ. The CDR3 contains 11 residues. The CDR3 sequence: CASSLSDEQFF. For the CDR3, the DNA is TGTGCCAGCAGCTTATCGGATGAGCAGTTCTTC.

The rearrangement links TRBV30 to TRBJ1-5; a possible D gene is TRBD1 (5 bases). CDR3 length: 14 amino acids. Germline assignment: CDR1 GTSNPN and CDR2 SVGIG (reference sequence). V lost 1 base and J 4 bases, leaving 11 bases between the germline ends. This chain's CDR3 is CAWSAGSGNQPQHF. CDR3 DNA: TGTGCCTGGAGTGCTGGATCAGGGAATCAGCCCCAGCATTTT.

The sample holds many counts of this clone. The junction and the germline gene differ at one end; a read error may be behind it. The V call is TRBV5-1, the J call TRBJ2-7; a possible D gene is TRBD1 (6 bases). The CDR3 contains 11 residues. Germline V gene lookup returns CDR1 SGHRS and CDR2 YFSETQ. The CDR3 loop is CASSLGGPKEF. For the CDR3, the DNA is TGCGCCAGCAGCTTGGGGGGGCCGAAGGAATTC. The variable domain in full, with the rest retrieved from reference TRBV5-1 and TRBJ2-7, is KAGVTQTPRYLIKTRGQQVTLSCSPISGHRSVSWYQQTPGQGLQFLFEYFSETQRNKGNFPGRFSGRQFSNSRSEMNVSTLELGDSALYLCASSLGGPKEFGPGTRLTVT.

The V call is TRBV19, the J call TRBJ2-2, with 8 bases identical to TRBD2. V shed 6 bases and J 7 bases; nucleotides not matched to a gene: 13. The CDR3 runs 16 residues. CDR1 and CDR2 (germline): LNHDA, SQIVND (reference sequence). The CDR3, as DNA: TGTGCCAGTAGGACGATTCGGGGGGGTACTGGCGGGGAGCTGTTTTTT. Residues: CASRTIRGGTGGELFF.

As regards this clone: The junction shows a germline mismatch at one end, possibly a read error. The V call is TRBV7-7, the J call TRBJ2-1, with TRBD2 matching 9 bases. The germline CDR1 and CDR2 sequences are SSHAT and FNYEAQ (reference sequence). The CDR3 is 15 residues long. The CDR3 DNA sequence: TGTGCTAGCAGCATACTAGCGGGCTCCTACAATGAGCAGTTCTTC. This gives the protein CASSILAGSYNEQFF.

This clone was observed a few times. This chain joins TRBV7-8 and TRBJ2-1; 11 bases are shared with TRBD2. Germline-derived CDR1 and CDR2 are SGHVS and FQNEAQ. The CDR3 runs 15 residues. The V segment lost 5 bases and the J segment 5 bases; nucleotides outside the gene matches: 5. The CDR3 bases are TGTGCCAGCAGCGAACTAGCGGGAGTAGACAATGAGCAGTTCTTC. Protein sequence: CASSELAGVDNEQFF.

The rearrangement uses TRBV19 and TRBJ1-1; D uncertain. The CDR3 covers 18 residues. Germline CDR1 LNHDA, CDR2 SQIVND (reference sequence). Deletions cut 3 bases from V and 1 base from J, with 21 bases between. The CDR3 reads CASSILRQAKRKNTEAFF. CDR3 DNA sequence: TGTGCCAGTAGTATCCTCCGACAAGCCAAACGAAAGAACACTGAAGCTTTCTTT.

V and J are TRBV4-1 and TRBJ2-7; 10 bases align to TRBD1. This CDR3 has 16 amino acids. Trimming cost V 8 bases and J 4 bases; bases outside gene matches: 14. Germline V lookup: CDR1 MGHRA, CDR2 YSYEKL. CDR3 in DNA: TGCGCCAGCGGGAGGGGACAGGGGAATTCTGTGTACGAGCAGTACTTC. Translation: CASGRGQGNSVYEQYF.

This chain links TRBV6-2 or TRBV6-3 with TRBJ2-7, with 12 bases fitting TRBD2. The CDR3 is made up of 15 amino acids. Germline V lookup: CDR1 MNHEY, CDR2 SVGEGT. V was clipped by 5 bases and J by 6 bases; unmatched bases: 8. The CDR3 DNA follows: TGTGCCAGCAGTCTCTCTAGCGGGAGGGCCCTCGAGCAGTACTTC. Translation gives CASSLSSGRALEQYF.

The chain has TRBV7-3 and TRBJ1-1; perhaps TRBD1 as D (6 bases). CDR3 length equals 14 residues. Trimming took off 3 bases at V and 2 bases at J, with 10 bases between the two ends. The germline gives CDR1 SGHTA, CDR2 FQGTGA. The CDR3, as DNA: TGTGCCAGCAGCTTCGGCAGGGGAAACACTGAAGCTTTCTTT. The encoded protein is CASSFGRGNTEAFF.

This chain uses TRBV27 with TRBJ1-1; D is ambiguous. In germline, CDR1 is MNHEY, CDR2 SMNVEV (reference sequence). CDR3 length equals 14 residues. Trimming removed 4 bases at V and 0 bases at J, with 9 bases between. The CDR3 sequence is CASSSPGMNTEAFF. The CDR3, as DNA: TGTGCCAGCAGTTCCCCGGGGATGAACACTGAAGCTTTCTTT.

The chain employs TRBV29-1 and TRBJ1-2; 12 bases match TRBD1. The junction had 7 bases not matched to a gene; V was cut back by 4 bases and J by 7 bases. Germline loops: CDR1 SQVTM, CDR2 ANQGSEA. CDR3 size: 14 residues. Written as DNA, the CDR3 is TGCAGCGTTGGGGCGGGACAGGGGGCCGGTGGCTACACCTTC. Protein: CSVGAGQGAGGYTF.

The chain employs TRBV28 and TRBJ1-1, with D unresolved. Germline loops: CDR1 MDHEN, CDR2 SYDVKM. Deletions cut 6 bases from V and 1 base from J, with 15 bases between. The CDR3 consists of 15 residues. The CDR3 here is CASRYEGGPNTEAFF. CDR3 in DNA: TGTGCCAGCAGATACGAGGGCGGCCCGAACACTGAAGCTTTCTTT.

The J gene is TRBJ1-5, the V gene TRBV28, with unresolved D. The CDR3 contains 13 residues. Trimming stripped 6 bases from V and 6 bases from J, with 12 bases between. Germline CDR1 MDHEN, CDR2 SYDVKM. In DNA form, the CDR3 reads TGTGCCAGCAGGAGCGGAATCGCTCAGCCCCAGCATTTT. Translating gives CASRSGIAQPQHF.

On this clone: Within the sample, other DNA sequences also encode this same CDR3. CDR3 in DNA: TGTGCCATCAGTGAGGGACAGGGTGGCGAAAAACTGTTTTTT. It encodes CAISEGQGGEKLFF. The chain couples TRBV10-3 to TRBJ1-4, with 8 bases lining up with TRBD1. The CDR3 is 14 amino acids. Per the germline V gene, CDR1 is ENHRY and CDR2 is SYGVKD. Trimming removed 2 bases from V and 8 bases from J; junction bases left unmatched: 4.

This clone has a handful of counts. The chain joins TRBV25-1 to TRBJ1-4; 7 nucleotides match TRBD1. The CDR3 sequence is 16 residues long. Losses at the gene ends were 4 bases for V and 0 bases for J; bases not matched to a gene: 5. Germline-derived CDR1 and CDR2 are MGHDK and SYGVNS. The CDR3 DNA is TGTGCCAGCAGTGCCGGGACAGTTGCAACTAATGAAAAACTGTTTTTT. Its protein is CASSAGTVATNEKLFF.

Concerning this clone: At one boundary the junction diverges from the germline segment, which might be a read error. The rearrangement joins TRBV7-7 to TRBJ2-5; 9 bases are shared with TRBD1. The CDR3 spans 15 residues. Germline CDR1 and CDR2: SSHAT and FNYEAQ (reference sequence). The CDR3 sequence: CASSQDRGGGETQYF. CDR3 in DNA: TGTGCTAGCAGCCAGGACAGGGGAGGTGGGGAGACCCAGTACTTC.

A single count supports this clone. The V and J genes are TRBV19 and TRBJ1-5; no clear D gene. The CDR3 consists of 15 residues. Germline V gene lookup returns CDR1 LNHDA and CDR2 SQIVND (reference sequence). With 3 bases removed from V and 0 bases from J, the gap between germline ends came to 9 bases. The CDR3 reads CASSISDYSNQPQHF. CDR3 in DNA: TGTGCCAGTAGTATCAGTGACTATAGCAATCAGCCCCAGCATTTT.

The J gene is TRBJ1-2, the V gene TRBV5-8; no clear D. This CDR3 has 13 amino acids. The V end was cut by 1 base, the J end by 8 bases, with 12 bases between. CDR1 and CDR2 from the germline V gene are SGHTS and YDEGEE. CDR3 loop: CASSLPAHGGYTF. CDR3 DNA: TGTGCCAGCAGCTTGCCGGCCCACGGGGGCTACACCTTC.